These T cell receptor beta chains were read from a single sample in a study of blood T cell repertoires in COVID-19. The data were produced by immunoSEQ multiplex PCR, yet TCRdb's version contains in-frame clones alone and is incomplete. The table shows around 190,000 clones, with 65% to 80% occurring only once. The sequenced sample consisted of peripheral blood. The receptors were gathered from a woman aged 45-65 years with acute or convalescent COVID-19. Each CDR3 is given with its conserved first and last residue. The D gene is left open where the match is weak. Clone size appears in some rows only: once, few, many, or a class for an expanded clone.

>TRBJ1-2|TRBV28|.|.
TGTGCCAGCGCACGAAATAACAGGCAGTTGTACACCTTC
CASARNNRQLYTF
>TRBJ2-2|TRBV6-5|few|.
TGTGCCAGCAGGCGGGGGCGCGCCGGATTCGGGGAGCTGTTTTTT
CASRRGRAGFGELFF
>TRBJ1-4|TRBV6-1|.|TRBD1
TGTGCCAGCAGTGAGGGGACAGGGGGAACCGGTGAAAAACTGTTTTTT
CASSEGTGGTGEKLFF
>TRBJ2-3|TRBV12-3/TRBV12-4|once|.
TGTGCCAGCAGTCCCGGACTACCAGATACGCAGTATTTT
CASSPGLPDTQYF
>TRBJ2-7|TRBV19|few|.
TGTGCCAGTAGCCCCGGGATGCGGCGGGGACTTTACGAGCAGTACTTC
CASSPGMRRGLYEQYF
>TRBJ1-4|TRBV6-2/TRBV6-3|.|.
TGTGCCAGCAGTTCGCGGGCGGGGGCTAATGAAAAACTGTTTTTT
CASSSRAGANEKLFF
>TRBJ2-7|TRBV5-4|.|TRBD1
TGTGCCAGCAGCCACAGGGGCGGCTACGAGCAGTACTTC
CASSHRGGYEQYF
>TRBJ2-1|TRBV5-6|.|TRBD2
TGTGCCAGCAGCCACGGACTAGCAGATCCCTACAATGAGCAGTTCTTC
CASSHGLADPYNEQFF
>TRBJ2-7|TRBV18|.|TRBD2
TGTGCCAGCTCACCCTTAGCGGGAAGGTCCTACGAGCAGTACTTC
CASSPLAGRSYEQYF
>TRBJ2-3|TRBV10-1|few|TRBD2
TGCGCCAGCAGTGAGGCAGGGACTAGCCTTAGCACAGATACGCAGTATTTT
CASSEAGTSLSTDTQYF
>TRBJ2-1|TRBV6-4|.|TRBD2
TGTGCCAGCAGTGATCGGGGGAGCGGGAGTACTTACAATGAGCAGTTCTTC
CASSDRGSGSTYNEQFF
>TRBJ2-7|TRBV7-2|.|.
TGTGCCAGCAGCTCCCCTGCGGCGGGAAACTACGAGCAGTACTTC
CASSSPAAGNYEQYF
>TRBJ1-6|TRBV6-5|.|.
TGTGCCAGCAGGGACAGTCAGTATTCACCCCTCCACTTT
CASRDSQYSPLHF
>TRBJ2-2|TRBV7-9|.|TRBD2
TGTGCCAGCAGCAGGCAATTAGCGGGAGGCACCGGGGAGCTGTTTTTT
CASSRQLAGGTGELFF
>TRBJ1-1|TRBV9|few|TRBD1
TGTGCCAGCAGCTCTTACGGGGGGACAGGGAACACTGAAGCTTTCTTT
CASSSYGGTGNTEAFF
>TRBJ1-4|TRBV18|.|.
TGTGCCAGCTCCCCGTACCACTCTGAACTCGGTAATGAAAAACTGTTTTTT
CASSPYHSELGNEKLFF
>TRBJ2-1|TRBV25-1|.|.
TGTGCCAGCAGTCAGGGGACATGGGATCGGTTCTTC
CASSQGTWDRFF
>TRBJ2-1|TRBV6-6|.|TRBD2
TGTGCCAGCAGTGGACTAGCGGGAGTCAGTGAGCAGTTCTTC
CASSGLAGVSEQFF
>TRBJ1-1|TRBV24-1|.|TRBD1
TGTGCCACCAGTGACCTTGGACAGGGGGCCGGAGCTTTCTTT
CATSDLGQGAGAFF
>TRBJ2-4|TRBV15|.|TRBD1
TGTGCCACCAGCAAGACAGGGGAAGGGGGTAAAAACATTCAGTACTTC
CATSKTGEGGKNIQYF
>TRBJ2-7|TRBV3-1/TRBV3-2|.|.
TGTGCCAGCAGCCAACTGTCGGGCAGGGCCCATCCTCTGGCCGAGCAGTACTTC
CASSQLSGRAHPLAEQYF
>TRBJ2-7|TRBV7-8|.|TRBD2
TGTGCCAGCAGCGGGCTTAAGCGGGAGAGGACCTACGAGCAGTACTTC
CASSGLKRERTYEQYF
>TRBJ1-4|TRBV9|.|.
TGTGCCAGCAGCCGGGGCAGGGAGGCGGTTGAAAAACTGTTTTTT
CASSRGREAVEKLFF
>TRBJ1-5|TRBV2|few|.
TGTGCCAGCAGTGAAGAGGAGGGAATACAGCCCCAGCATTTT
CASSEEEGIQPQHF
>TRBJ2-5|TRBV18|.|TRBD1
TGTGCCAGCTCGGACAGGGCTGGAGAGACCCAGTACTTC
CASSDRAGETQYF
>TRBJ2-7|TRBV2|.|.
TGTGCCACCAGGGACAACTCCTACGAGCAGTACTTC
CATRDNSYEQYF
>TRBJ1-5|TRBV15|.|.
TGTGCCACCAGCAGAGATCGGACAGCAAATCAGCCCCAGCATTTT
CATSRDRTANQPQHF
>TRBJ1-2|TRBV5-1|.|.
TGCGCCAGCAGCTCCGAAGGGGCCGGAGCCTATGGCTACACCTTC
CASSSEGAGAYGYTF